Following are 22 T cell receptor beta chains from one sample sequenced in a study of cytomegalovirus exposure and HLA in healthy donors (dated by TCRdb to between 2016 and 2019). The library relied on the immunoSEQ multiplex PCR assay. A mixture of 60 forward primers for TCR Vbeta segments and 13 reverse primers for TCR Jbeta segments was used in the multiplex PCR. TCRdb carries this immuneACCESS record with in-frame sequences only. Its versions omit some clonotypes, under half of them owing to an unresolved V gene in the studies checked, with the rest unexplained. Across this sample there are about 100,000 clones, with around 84% seen only once. Clones ranked in the top ten supply around 1.2% of the sample. Sequencing was carried out using PBMCs. These TCRs come from a woman younger than 35 in good health and CMV-seronegative.

The chain combines TRBV18 with TRBJ2-6; tentatively, D is TRBD1 (7 bases). CDR3 length: 19 residues. The germline V gene has CDR1 KGHSH and CDR2 LQKENI. Trimming took off 3 bases at V and 0 bases at J, with 18 bases between the two ends. CDR3 DNA sequence: TGTGCCAGCTCACCGGCGGGACAGAGCGACCTCTCTGGGGCCAACGTCCTGACTTTC. It specifies CASSPAGQSDLSGANVLTF. Looking up the rest from reference TRBV18 and TRBJ2-6 gives the full variable domain: NAGVMQNPRHLVRRRGQEARLRCSPMKGHSHVYWYRQLPEEGLKFMVYLQKENIIDESGMPKERFSAEFPKEGPSILRIQQVVRGDSAAYFCASSPAGQSDLSGANVLTFGAGSRLTVL.

CDR3 loop: CASSLGTTYEQYF. DNA for the CDR3: TGTGCCAGCAGCTTAGGGACTACCTACGAGCAGTACTTC. The chain has TRBV7-6 and TRBJ2-7; possible D gene TRBD2, 6 bases. V lost 1 base to trimming and J lost 2 bases, with 6 bases between them. This CDR3 region has 13 residues. Germline V gives CDR1 SGHVS, CDR2 FNYEAQ.

The chain is built from TRBV30 and TRBJ2-3; 8 bases align to TRBD2. CDR1 is GTSNPN and CDR2 is SVGIG in the germline V gene (reference sequence). There are 15 residues in the CDR3. V gave up 0 bases and J gave up 1 base; unmatched junction bases: 3. The CDR3 nucleotides are TGTGCCTGGAGTGTAGGAGCGGGAGGCACAGATACGCAGTATTTT. Its translation is CAWSVGAGGTDTQYF.

This clone appeared a single time. This rearrangement joins TRBV14 to TRBJ2-5, with D possibly TRBD1 on 5 matching bases. Trimming left V 5 bases short and J 4 bases short, with 29 bases between. This CDR3 comprises 19 residues. CDR1 is SGHDN, CDR2 FVKESK, per germline. The CDR3 DNA reads as TGTGCCAGCAGCGAAGGACAATTTTCCGACCCTTGGGCCTTAGAGACCCAGTACTTC. Residues: CASSEGQFSDPWALETQYF.

CDR3 sequence (DNA): TGTGCCAGCAGTTTCAATCCGGGACAGGGGACCTACGAGCAGTACTTC. Translated: CASSFNPGQGTYEQYF. The chain carries TRBV28 and TRBJ2-7, with TRBD1 matching 10 bases. There are 16 residues in the CDR3. V dropped 3 bases and J dropped 2; count of bases not matched to a gene: 7. From germline, CDR1 is MDHEN and CDR2 SYDVKM.

Here the CDR3 DNA reads TGTGCCATCAAAGCCGGACTGCGCAATCAGCCCCAGCATTTT. Translating it yields CAIKAGLRNQPQHF. The chain links TRBV11-2 to TRBJ1-5; D is ambiguous. Per the germline V gene, CDR1 is SGHAT and CDR2 is FQNNGV. CDR3 size: 14 residues. The germline V and J ends were trimmed by 10 bases and 2 bases, with 15 bases remaining between them.

The gene calls are TRBV11-3 and TRBJ2-2, with D unresolved. Trimming shortened V by 5 bases and J by 6 bases, and 13 bases separated the two germline ends. This CDR3 is built from 14 residues. The germline V gene has CDR1 SGHNT and CDR2 YENEEA. CDR3 coding DNA: TGTGCCAGCAGCCTGGCCACGGGTTCCGGGGAGCTGTTTTTT. Its translation: CASSLATGSGELFF. Using reference TRBV11-3 and TRBJ2-2 for the parts outside the CDR3, the full variable domain is EAGVVQSPRYKIIEKKQPVAFWCNPISGHNTLYWYLQNLGQGPELLIRYENEEAVDDSQLPKDRFSAERLKGVDSTLKIQPAELGDSAVYLCASSLATGSGELFFGEGSRLTVL.

This clone was detected only a few times. The V gene is TRBV4-2, the J gene TRBJ1-4; weak D call: TRBD1 (6 bases). V lost 4 bases to trimming and J lost 7 bases, with 16 bases between them. The germline CDR1 and CDR2 sequences are LGHNA and YNFKEQ. The length of the CDR3 is 15 residues. The CDR3 spells CASSRPGGGGEKLFF. CDR3 DNA sequence: TGTGCCAGCAGCCGCCCGGGGGGGGGCGGTGAAAAACTGTTTTTT.

The chain uses TRBV5-4 and TRBJ1-5, with TRBD1 matching 8 bases. V lost 1 base and J lost 2; bases outside the gene matches: 5. The CDR3 is 16 amino acids. Per the germline V gene, CDR1 is SGHNT and CDR2 is YYREEE (reference sequence). CDR3 in amino acids: CASSLWTGQGNQPQHF. CDR3 bases: TGTGCCAGCAGCTTGTGGACAGGGCAAGGCAATCAGCCCCAGCATTTT.

This clone was detected a few times. J is TRBJ1-4 and V is TRBV2; D unclear. V lost 2 bases and J lost 7, with 8 bases in between. This CDR3 is 13 amino acids long. The germline V gene encodes CDR1 SNHLY and CDR2 FYNNEI. Here the CDR3 reads CASSERVGEKLFF. The CDR3 bases are TGTGCCAGCAGTGAACGGGTTGGTGAAAAACTGTTTTTT.

This rearrangement joins TRBV28 to TRBJ2-1; no firm D call. V lost 4 bases and J 9 bases, leaving 10 bases between the germline ends. The length of the CDR3 is 12 residues. Per germline, CDR1 MDHEN and CDR2 SYDVKM. CDR3 amino acids: CASSSSPPEQFF. DNA of the CDR3: TGTGCCAGCAGTTCCTCCCCCCCTGAGCAGTTCTTC.

The V and J genes are TRBV11-2 and TRBJ2-1, with 7 bases identical to TRBD1. Germline loops: CDR1 SGHAT, CDR2 FQNNGV. V trimming: 4 bases; J trimming: 6 bases; junction bases outside the gene matches: 9. The CDR3 is made up of 15 amino acids. Here the CDR3 reads CASSSPGGISNEQFF. The CDR3 region has the DNA TGTGCCAGCAGCTCGCCAGGGGGTATTTCCAATGAGCAGTTCTTC.

The rearrangement links TRBV6-1 to TRBJ2-5; the D is unclear. Near its end, the DNA agrees better with TRBJ2-7, so the J call may be wrong. This CDR3 comprises 13 residues. Germline-derived CDR1 and CDR2 are MNHNS and SASEGT. CDR3 nucleotide sequence: TGTGCCAGCAGTCCCTTATCTCTCAGCGAGCAGTACTTC. The encoded protein is CASSPLSLSEQYF.

The rearrangement joins TRBV19 to TRBJ1-1, with D unresolved. Germline V gene sequence: CDR1 LNHDA, CDR2 SQIVND (reference sequence). The CDR3 length is 15 residues. Trimming took 5 bases from V and 4 from J, leaving 17 bases between them. CDR3 sequence: CASSPRSEVSTEAFF. CDR3 DNA sequence: TGTGCCAGTAGTCCCCGATCAGAGGTTAGCACTGAAGCTTTCTTT.

This clone was found a few times. V is TRBV5-6 and J is TRBJ1-2; 8 positions agree with TRBD1. J lost 2 bases, V lost 4 bases, and 7 bases had no gene match. CDR3 size: 15 residues. From germline, CDR1 is SGHDT and CDR2 YYEEEE. CDR3 sequence: CASSRQGAKNYGYTF. CDR3 DNA: TGTGCCAGCAGCCGTCAGGGGGCAAAGAACTATGGCTACACCTTC.

V and J are TRBV28 and TRBJ2-7; the D gene is possibly TRBD1 (5 bases). CDR1 MDHEN and CDR2 SYDVKM come from the germline V gene. This CDR3 has 16 residues. The V and J ends lost 3 bases and 0 bases respectively, with 15 bases between them. CDR3 sequence reads: CASSFAPLTGSYEQYF. The CDR3 region has the DNA TGTGCCAGCAGTTTCGCCCCTCTTACAGGCTCCTACGAGCAGTACTTC.

The count of this clone is one. The chain has TRBV6-1 and TRBJ2-7; TRBD2 might be the D (5 bases). This CDR3 is 14 amino acids long. Germline lookup yields CDR1 MNHNS and CDR2 SASEGT. V lost 5 bases, J lost 4 bases, and 15 bases lay in between. The CDR3 region has the DNA TGTGCCAGCAGTAACGGGCACGGGGTGTACGAGCAGTACTTC. This translates into CASSNGHGVYEQYF.

The chain employs TRBV25-1 and TRBJ2-3, with 7 bases matching TRBD2. This CDR3 has 13 amino acids. The germline V gene encodes CDR1 MGHDK and CDR2 SYGVNS. With 6 bases clipped from V and 6 bases from J, the junction kept 6 bases outside the gene matches. CDR3 amino acids: CASRTGGADTQYF. The CDR3, as DNA: TGTGCCAGCAGAACGGGGGGAGCTGATACGCAGTATTTT. The complete variable domain, with remaining parts taken from reference TRBV25-1 and TRBJ2-3, reads EADIYQTPRYLVIGTGKKITLECSQTMGHDKMYWYQQDPGMELHLIHYSYGVNSTEKGDLSSESTVSRIRTEHFPLTLESARPSHTSQYLCASRTGGADTQYFGPGTRLTVL.

The chain joins TRBV18 to TRBJ1-5; D is possibly TRBD1 (5 bases). With 6 bases removed from V and 7 bases from J, the gap between germline ends came to 13 bases. The CDR3 spans 13 residues. Germline CDR1 and CDR2: KGHSH and LQKENI. Here the CDR3 DNA reads TGTGCCAGCTCCCGGGGGGGGAACCAGCCCCAGCATTTT. It specifies CASSRGGNQPQHF.

The V gene is TRBV2, the J gene TRBJ1-1; D gene ambiguous. Germline CDR1 and CDR2: SNHLY and FYNNEI. The length of the CDR3 is 13 residues. The V and J ends lost 4 bases and 0 bases respectively, with 6 bases between them. As DNA, the CDR3 is TGTGCCAGCAGTGCAGAACTGAACACTGAAGCTTTCTTT. Encoded protein: CASSAELNTEAFF.

This CDR3 is CASSQEAANYGYTF. The CDR3 nucleotides read TGCGCCAGCAGCCAAGAGGCAGCTAACTATGGCTACACCTTC. The chain uses TRBV4-3 and TRBJ1-2; no reliable D call. Germline CDR1 reads LGHNA; CDR2 reads YSLEER. This CDR3 contains 14 residues. V dropped 0 bases and J dropped 0 bases, with 5 bases sitting between them.

This clone has just one count. V usage is TRBV11-1 and J usage is TRBJ2-2; weak D call: TRBD2 (7 bases). This CDR3 region has 16 residues. CDR1 and CDR2 from the germline V gene are SGHAT and FQDESV (reference sequence). Trimming stripped 2 bases from V and 3 bases from J, with 13 bases between. The CDR3 region is CASSLHGGRDTGELFF. The CDR3 DNA follows: TGTGCCAGCAGCTTACACGGGGGGCGGGACACCGGGGAGCTGTTTTTT.